The present entry profiles one T cell receptor beta chain with its context. Clones were read by immunoSEQ multiplex PCR, and TCRdb kept only the in-frame ones, dropping some. This sample has 130,000 or so clones, with about four fifths found just once. Sample time point: pretreatment peripheral blood. This entry comes from a study of PD-L1 blockade in urothelial cancer. Germline V gene sequence: CDR1 SGHTA, CDR2 FQGTGA. The CDR3 length is 14 residues. Between the trimmed V and J ends, which lost 1 base and 7 bases, there was a span of 13 bases. The TCR originated in a man aged 45 to 65 with urothelial cancer. The chain couples TRBV7-3 to TRBJ1-2, with D possibly matching TRBD1 (6 bases). Source: PBMCs, taken around atezolizumab (anti-PD-L1) treatment. The CDR3 reads CASSLKEQGSGYTF. As DNA, the CDR3 is TGTGCCAGCAGCTTAAAAGAGCAGGGGTCTGGCTACACCTTC. Using reference TRBV7-3 and TRBJ1-2 for the parts outside the CDR3, the full variable domain is GAGVSQTPSNKVTEKGKYVELRCDPISGHTALYWYRQSLGQGPEFLIYFQGTGAADDSGLPNDRFFAVRPEGSVSTLKIQRTERGDSAVYLCASSLKEQGSGYTFGSGTRLTVV.